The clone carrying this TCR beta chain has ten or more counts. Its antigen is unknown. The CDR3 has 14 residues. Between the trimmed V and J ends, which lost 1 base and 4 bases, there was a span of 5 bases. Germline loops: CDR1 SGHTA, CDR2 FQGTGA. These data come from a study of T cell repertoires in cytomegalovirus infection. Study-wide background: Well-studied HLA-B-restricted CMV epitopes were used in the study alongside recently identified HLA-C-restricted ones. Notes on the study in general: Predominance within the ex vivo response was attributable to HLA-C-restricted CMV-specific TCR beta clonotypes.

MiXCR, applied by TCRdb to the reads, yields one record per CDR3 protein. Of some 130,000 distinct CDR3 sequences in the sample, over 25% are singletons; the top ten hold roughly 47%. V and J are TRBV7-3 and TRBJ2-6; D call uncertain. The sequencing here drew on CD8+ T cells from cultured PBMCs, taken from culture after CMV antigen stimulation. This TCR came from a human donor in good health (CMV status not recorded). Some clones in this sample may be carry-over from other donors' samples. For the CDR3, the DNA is TGTGCCAGCAGCTTAATGTCAGGGGCCAACGTCCTGACTTTC. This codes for CASSLMSGANVLTF.